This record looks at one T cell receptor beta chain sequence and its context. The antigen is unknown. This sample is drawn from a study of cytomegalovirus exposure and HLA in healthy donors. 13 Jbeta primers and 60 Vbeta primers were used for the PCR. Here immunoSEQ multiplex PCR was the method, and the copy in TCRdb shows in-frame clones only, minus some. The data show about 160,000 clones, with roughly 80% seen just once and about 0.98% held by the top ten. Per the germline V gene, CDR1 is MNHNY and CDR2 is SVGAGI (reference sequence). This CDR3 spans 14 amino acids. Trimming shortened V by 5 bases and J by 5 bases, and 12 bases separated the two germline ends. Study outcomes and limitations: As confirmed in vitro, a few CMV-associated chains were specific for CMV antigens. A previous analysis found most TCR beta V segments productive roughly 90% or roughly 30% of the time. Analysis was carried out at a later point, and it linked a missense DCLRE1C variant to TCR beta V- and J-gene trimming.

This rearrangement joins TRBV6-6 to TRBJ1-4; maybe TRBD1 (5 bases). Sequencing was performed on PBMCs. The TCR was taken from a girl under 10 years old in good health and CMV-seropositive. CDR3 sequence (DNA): TGTGCCAGCAGTCCAGGGAATATGAATGAAAAACTGTTTTTT. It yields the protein CASSPGNMNEKLFF.